This T cell receptor beta chain comes out of a study of blood T cell repertoires in COVID-19. Study-level information: The analysed material was cDNA or gDNA that came from T cells, B-cell-depleted T cells, or PBMCs.

V lost 0 bases to trimming and J lost 2 bases; unmatched junction nucleotides: 0. This CDR3 is built from 14 residues. The germline CDR1 and CDR2 sequences are SGHRS and YFSETQ. For this clone: The same CDR3 can be traced to other DNA sequences in this sample.

In the original processing: Reference gene primer amplification gave estimated nucleated cell counts. Method: immunoSEQ multiplex PCR; TCRdb's copy keeps in-frame clones and lacks some. The V and J calls and clone size come from that table; D and trimming were worked out from the DNA. The table has approximately 280,000 clones, roughly 90% seen once. The rearrangement uses TRBV5-1 and TRBJ2-3; 7 positions match TRBD1. The clonotype comes from a man aged 35-49 years with acute or convalescent COVID-19. Sequences were obtained from peripheral blood. CDR3 sequence (DNA): TGCGCCAGCAGCTTGGAGGGGGCCACAGATACGCAGTATTTT. It yields the protein CASSLEGATDTQYF.